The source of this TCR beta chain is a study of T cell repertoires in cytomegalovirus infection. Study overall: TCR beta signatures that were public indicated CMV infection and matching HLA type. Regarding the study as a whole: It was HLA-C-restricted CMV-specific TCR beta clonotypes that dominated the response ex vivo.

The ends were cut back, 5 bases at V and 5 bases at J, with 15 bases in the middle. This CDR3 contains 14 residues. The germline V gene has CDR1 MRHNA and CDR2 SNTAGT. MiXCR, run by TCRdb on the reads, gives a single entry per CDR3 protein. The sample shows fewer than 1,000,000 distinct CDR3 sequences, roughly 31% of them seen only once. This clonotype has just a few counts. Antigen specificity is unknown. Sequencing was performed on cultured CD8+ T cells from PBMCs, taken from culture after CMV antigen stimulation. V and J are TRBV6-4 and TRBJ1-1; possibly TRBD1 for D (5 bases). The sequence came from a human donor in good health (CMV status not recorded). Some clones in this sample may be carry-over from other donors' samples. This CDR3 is CASSRGTLETEAFF. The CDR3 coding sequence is TGTGCCAGCAGTAGGGGAACCCTAGAGACTGAAGCTTTCTTT.